The 11 T cell receptor beta chains below were found in one sample sequenced in a study of T cell responses to AZD1222 COVID-19 vaccine (dated by TCRdb to 2020 to 2023). The library was made by the immunoSEQ multiplex PCR assay. As stored in TCRdb, this immuneACCESS dataset retains in-frame rearrangements with V and J assigned. A fraction of the clones does not appear; measured against another copy, unresolved V genes explain less than half of the discrepancy, and the remainder lacks a known reason. The sample profile shows 100,000 to 150,000 clones; around 87% of them were found once. The ten biggest clones cover 10% of the sample. The sample's time point label, decoded: baseline before first vaccination. The sequences come from peripheral blood, collected on day 0 of AZD1222 vaccination. Every receptor here comes from an adult in good health.

V is TRBV6-5 and J is TRBJ1-2; 10 nucleotides align to TRBD1. The V segment lost 4 bases and the J segment 6 bases; nucleotides outside the gene matches: 5. CDR1 is MNHEY and CDR2 is SVGAGI in the germline V gene. The CDR3 contains 14 residues. CDR3 coding DNA: TGTGCCAGCAGTTTTGGACAGGGGGGAGATGGCTACACCTTC. Protein product: CASSFGQGGDGYTF.

This chain connects TRBV7-2 to TRBJ1-5; TRBD1 might be the D (6 bases). The CDR3 is made up of 15 amino acids. Germline loops: CDR1 SGHTA, CDR2 FQGNSA. Trimming pared 0 bases from V and 4 bases from J, leaving 10 bases between. The CDR3: CASSLAGGGNQPQHF. The CDR3 region has the DNA TGTGCCAGCAGCTTAGCAGGGGGGGGGAATCAGCCCCAGCATTTT.

The rearrangement links TRBV5-4 to TRBJ1-3; D is uncertain. V lost 1 base, J lost 4 bases, and 6 bases lay in between. Germline V gene sequence: CDR1 SGHNT, CDR2 YYREEE (reference sequence). The CDR3 spans 13 residues. CDR3: CASSLFVGNTIYF. CDR3 nucleotides: TGTGCCAGCAGCTTGTTTGTGGGAAACACCATATATTTT.

The V gene is TRBV7-8, the J gene TRBJ2-5; 9 bases map to TRBD2. Germline V gene lookup returns CDR1 SGHVS and CDR2 FQNEAQ. V trimming: 5 bases; J trimming: 0 bases; junction bases outside the gene matches: 10. The CDR3 sequence is 17 residues long. CDR3 protein: CASSPMMSGRNQETQYF. The CDR3 DNA reads TGTGCCAGCAGCCCAATGATGAGCGGGAGGAACCAAGAGACCCAGTACTTC.

In DNA, the CDR3 is TGCAGCGTCAACAGGGGGCGAGTCAATGAGCAGTTCTTC. Its translation is CSVNRGRVNEQFF. V usage is TRBV29-1 and J usage is TRBJ2-1; 9 bases agree with TRBD1. This CDR3 is 13 amino acids long. V lost 6 bases and J lost 6; bases outside the gene matches: 6. Germline V CDR1 and CDR2: SQVTM, ANQGSEA.

This clone was counted a single time. CDR3 sequence: CASSGIGTSVGGQFF. The CDR3, as DNA: TGTGCCAGCAGTGGCATCGGGACTAGCGTGGGGGGGCAGTTCTTC. V gene TRBV2 combines with J gene TRBJ2-1; 10 bases align to TRBD2. The CDR3 totals 15 residues. V shed 4 bases and J 12 bases; nucleotides not matched to a gene: 12. Per germline, CDR1 SNHLY and CDR2 FYNNEI.

The chain is built from TRBV4-1 and TRBJ1-6, with TRBD1 as a possible D gene (6 bases). Per the germline V gene, CDR1 is MGHRA and CDR2 is YSYEKL. V was shortened by 3 bases and J by 12 bases, with 18 bases between the two germline ends. The CDR3 is 15 amino acids. CDR3 nucleotide sequence: TGCGCCAGCAGCCAGACAGGTGTCAGCCCTAGACCCCTCCACTTT. Its protein product is CASSQTGVSPRPLHF.

This clone was seen only once. The chain links TRBV5-4 to TRBJ2-7; TRBD1 or TRBD2 may be the D gene (5 bases each). This CDR3 has 13 residues. Deletions cut 0 bases from V and 7 bases from J, with 11 bases between. Germline V gene data show CDR1 as SGHNT and CDR2 as YYREEE (reference sequence). CDR3 amino acids: CASSLEGSGEQYF. CDR3 sequence (DNA): TGTGCCAGCAGCTTGGAGGGGTCGGGAGAGCAGTACTTC.

The rearrangement links TRBV5-1 to TRBJ2-3; possible D gene TRBD1, 6 bases. The V gene's germline CDR1 is SGHRS and CDR2 YFSETQ. With 4 bases removed from V and 0 bases from J, the gap between germline ends came to 9 bases. The CDR3 is made up of 14 amino acids. The CDR3 DNA sequence: TGCGCCAGCAGCGGCGGACAGAGCACAGATACGCAGTATTTT. Translated: CASSGGQSTDTQYF.

The CDR3 coding sequence is TGTGCCACCAGTGAGGGGACTAGCGGCCACAATGAGCAGTTCTTC. Protein sequence: CATSEGTSGHNEQFF. The gene calls are TRBV24-1 and TRBJ2-1; 11 bases match TRBD2. The CDR3 is 15 residues long. The germline V gene has CDR1 KGHDR and CDR2 SFDVKD. Germline trimming cut 4 bases from V and 5 bases from J; bases unmatched to any gene: 3.

The chain links TRBV7-9 to TRBJ2-7, with 7 bases that match TRBD1. J was trimmed by 3 bases and V by 5 bases; bases with no gene match: 7. The germline gives CDR1 SEHNR, CDR2 FQNEAQ (reference sequence). The CDR3 spans 14 residues. This CDR3 is CASSKGQLIYEQYF. The CDR3 coding sequence is TGTGCCAGCAGCAAGGGACAGTTGATCTACGAGCAGTACTTC.